The entry below gives a single TCR beta chain sequence along with its context. This entry comes from a study of blood T cell repertoires in COVID-19. About the research overall: Sites across the United States, Italy and Spain contributed samples from acute and convalescent COVID-19. Nucleic acid was either cDNA or gDNA, and it came from T cells, B-cell-depleted T cells, or PBMCs.

Authors' analysis steps: Amplification of reference gene primers was used by the study to estimate nucleated cell counts. Here immunoSEQ multiplex PCR was the method, and the copy in TCRdb shows in-frame clones only, minus some. V, J and clone size are those of that table, while D and trimming were read from the DNA. Among 50,000 to 70,000 clones listed, around 89% were seen once. Trimming cost V 4 bases and J 5 bases; bases outside gene matches: 9. The CDR3 is 14 residues long. Germline-derived CDR1 and CDR2 are SGHRS and YFSETQ. The clonotype originates from a human donor with active COVID-19. The donor label of this sample is uncertain. The chain carries TRBV5-1 and TRBJ2-7; 7 bases map to TRBD1. Material: peripheral blood. CDR3 residues: CASSLGQVEDEQYF. The CDR3 DNA is TGCGCCAGCAGCCTCGGACAGGTGGAGGACGAGCAGTACTTC.